The clone carrying this TCR beta chain was recorded many times. Amplified TCR beta CDR3 regions derived from RNA transcripts. The primer set for the first-round RT-PCR of the TCR CDR3 was HTBI. One entry per CDR3 protein results from TCRdb running MiXCR on the multiplex PCR reads. The profile covers hundreds of thousands of distinct CDR3 sequences, with 15% to 19% appearing a single time and less than 15% taken by the ten largest. The data stem from a study of T cells in Graves' hyperthyroidism and ophthalmopathy. Per the germline V gene, CDR1 is SGHRS and CDR2 is YFSETQ. Germline trimming cut 4 bases from V and 6 bases from J; bases unmatched to any gene: 14. This CDR3 has 17 residues. For Graves' hyperthyroidism to be stable, ophthalmopathy could not progress within 18 months. Disease duration under 2 months; hyperthyroidism patients were aged 18 to 65.

This chain joins TRBV5-1 and TRBJ2-1; 9 positions agree with TRBD2. Sequencing was performed on blood. The source of this sequence is a woman aged 18-30 years with Graves' hyperthyroidism. The CDR3 is CASSPIAGERSGNEQFF. In DNA form, the CDR3 reads TGCGCCAGCAGCCCTATAGCGGGAGAAAGGTCCGGCAATGAGCAGTTCTTC. The variable domain in full, completed from reference TRBV5-1 and TRBJ2-1, reads KAGVTQTPRYLIKTRGQQVTLSCSPISGHRSVSWYQQTPGQGLQFLFEYFSETQRNKGNFPGRFSGRQFSNSRSEMNVSTLELGDSALYLCASSPIAGERSGNEQFFGPGTRLTVL.